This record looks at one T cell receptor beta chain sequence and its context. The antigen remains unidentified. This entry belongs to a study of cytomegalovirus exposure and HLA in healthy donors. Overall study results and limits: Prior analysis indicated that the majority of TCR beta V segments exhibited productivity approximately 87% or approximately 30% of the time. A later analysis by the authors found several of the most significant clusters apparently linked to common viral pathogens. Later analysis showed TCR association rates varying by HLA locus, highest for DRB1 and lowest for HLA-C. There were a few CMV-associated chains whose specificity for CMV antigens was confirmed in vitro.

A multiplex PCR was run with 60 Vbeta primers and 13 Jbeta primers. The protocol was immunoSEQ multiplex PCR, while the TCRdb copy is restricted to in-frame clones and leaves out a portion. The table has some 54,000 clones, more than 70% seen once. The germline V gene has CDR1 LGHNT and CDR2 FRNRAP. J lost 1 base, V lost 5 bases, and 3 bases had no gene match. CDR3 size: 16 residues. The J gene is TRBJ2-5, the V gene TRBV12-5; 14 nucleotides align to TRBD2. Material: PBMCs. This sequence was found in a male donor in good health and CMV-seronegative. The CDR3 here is CASGPGTSGGQETQYF. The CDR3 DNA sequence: TGTGCTAGTGGTCCCGGGACTAGCGGGGGCCAAGAGACCCAGTACTTC. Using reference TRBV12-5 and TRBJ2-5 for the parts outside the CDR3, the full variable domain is DARVTQTPRHKVTEMGQEVTMRCQPILGHNTVFWYRQTMMQGLELLAYFRNRAPLDDSGMPKDRFSAEMPDATLATLKIQPSEPRDSAVYFCASGPGTSGGQETQYFGPGTRLLVL.